This TCR beta chain was documented in a study of chronic HIV infection and antiretroviral therapy. Via MiXCR, TCRdb re-called the 5' RACE reads, giving one row per CDR3 protein. Found here are around 30,000 distinct CDR3 sequences, around 9% of them singletons; the top ten hold about 2.7%. The CDR3 extends over 13 amino acids. The V segment lost 4 bases and the J segment 8 bases; nucleotides outside the gene matches: 8. Germline CDR1 is SQVTM and CDR2 is ANQGSEA. The specimen was peripheral blood. This clonotype was sampled from an adult who had HIV and had not received antiretroviral therapy, or was an uninfected healthy control (not recorded which). The chain couples TRBV29-1 to TRBJ2-1; 7 nucleotides line up with TRBD2. The CDR3 spells CSVVAGESYEQFF. Here the CDR3 DNA reads TGCAGCGTTGTTGCGGGAGAGTCCTATGAGCAGTTCTTC.